The 8 T cell receptor beta chains presented below share a single source sample, sequenced in a study of T cell changes during pregnancy in multiple sclerosis. Sequencing used immunoSEQ multiplex PCR; TCRdb keeps in-frame clones, though not all of them. Among around 96,000 clones listed, around 94% were seen once. Sample: peripheral blood, taken after pregnancy. The receptors come from a female donor in good health, enrolled as a control in a pregnancy study.

This chain uses TRBV2 with TRBJ2-5; TRBD2 matches 9 bases. The CDR3 is made up of 15 amino acids. The germline V gene encodes CDR1 SNHLY and CDR2 FYNNEI. V lost 4 bases to trimming and J lost 4 bases; unmatched junction nucleotides: 7. As DNA, the CDR3 is TGTGCCAGCAGTGCCCCACTAGCGGGTAGAGAGACCCAGTACTTC. It encodes CASSAPLAGRETQYF.

The sample holds one count of this clone. J is TRBJ1-4 and V is TRBV14; D ambiguous. Germline loops: CDR1 SGHDN, CDR2 FVKESK. This CDR3 is 16 amino acids long. V was shortened by 2 bases and J by 7 bases, with 17 bases between the two germline ends. CDR3 coding DNA: TGTGCCAGCAGCCAACCGGGTGAGGGAGAGGGTGAAAAACTGTTTTTT. Translated: CASSQPGEGEGEKLFF. Full variable domain (rest looked up from reference TRBV14 and TRBJ1-4): EAGVTQFPSHSVIEKGQTVTLRCDPISGHDNLYWYRRVMGKEIKFLLHFVKESKQDESGMPNNRFLAERTGGTYSTLKVQPAELEDSGVYFCASSQPGEGEGEKLFFGSGTQLSVL.

V gene TRBV5-1 combines with J gene TRBJ2-7, with 9 bases fitting TRBD1. The CDR3 runs to 16 residues. Per the germline V gene, CDR1 is SGHRS and CDR2 is YFSETQ. The V and J ends lost 0 bases and 4 bases, in that order; junction bases with no gene match: 8. The CDR3 region has the DNA TGCGCCAGCAGCTTGGCCGGGGGACAGGGTTTTTACGAGCAGTACTTC. Its protein is CASSLAGGQGFYEQYF.

This chain links TRBV4-1 with TRBJ2-7; maybe TRBD1 (5 bases). This CDR3 spans 15 amino acids. V dropped 5 bases and J dropped 3 bases, with 17 bases sitting between them. CDR1 is MGHRA and CDR2 is YSYEKL in the germline V gene. CDR3 nucleotide sequence: TGCGCCAGCAGCTCTCCTGGGTCTACAGGCTACGAGCAGTACTTC. It yields the protein CASSSPGSTGYEQYF.

The rearrangement joins TRBV5-1 to TRBJ2-1; 9 bases fit TRBD1. Trimming cost V 2 bases and J 5 bases; bases outside gene matches: 8. Germline-derived CDR1 and CDR2 are SGHRS and YFSETQ. The CDR3 covers 16 residues. Here the CDR3 reads CASSLVSGQGNNEQFF. The CDR3 DNA is TGCGCCAGCAGCTTAGTCTCGGGACAGGGTAACAATGAGCAGTTCTTC.

The rearrangement joins TRBV2 to TRBJ2-7, with TRBD1 matching 7 bases. This CDR3 has 16 amino acids. The germline V gene has CDR1 SNHLY and CDR2 FYNNEI. V shed 5 bases, J shed 0 bases, and the junction held 10 bases outside the gene matches. CDR3 DNA: TGTGCCAGCAGTTCGCCCCCGGACAGGAGCTCCTACGAGCAGTACTTC. This gives the protein CASSSPPDRSSYEQYF. Full variable domain (remainder filled in from reference TRBV2 and TRBJ2-7): EPEVTQTPSHQVTQMGQEVILRCVPISNHLYFYWYRQILGQKVEFLVSFYNNEISEKSEIFDDQFSVERPDGSNFTLKIRSTKLEDSAMYFCASSSPPDRSSYEQYFGPGTRLTVT.

The chain couples TRBV18 to TRBJ1-4; 7 nucleotides align to TRBD1. The length of the CDR3 is 14 residues. Trimming at V came to 4 bases and at J to 2 bases, leaving 1 base not matched to a gene. Per germline, CDR1 KGHSH and CDR2 LQKENI. The CDR3 nucleotides read TGTGCCAGCTCACGACAGGGCACTAATGAAAAACTGTTTTTT. Translation: CASSRQGTNEKLFF.

The chain employs TRBV5-1 and TRBJ2-7; 9 nucleotides match TRBD2. Germline-derived CDR1 and CDR2 are SGHRS and YFSETQ. This CDR3 contains 14 residues. V gave up 5 bases and J gave up 3 bases; unmatched junction bases: 6. The CDR3 nucleotides are TGCGCCAGCAGAAGGACTAGCGAGAACTACGAGCAGTACTTC. Translated, it gives CASRRTSENYEQYF.